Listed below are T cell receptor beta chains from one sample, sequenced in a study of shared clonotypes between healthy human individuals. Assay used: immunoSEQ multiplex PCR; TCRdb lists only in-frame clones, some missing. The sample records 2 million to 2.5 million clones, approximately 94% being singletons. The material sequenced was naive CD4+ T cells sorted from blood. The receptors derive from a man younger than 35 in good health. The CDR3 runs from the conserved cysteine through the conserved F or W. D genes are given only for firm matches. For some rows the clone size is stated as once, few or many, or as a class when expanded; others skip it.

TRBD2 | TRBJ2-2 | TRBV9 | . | TGTGCCAGCAGCGGGACTAGCGGTCCAATGGGAAGAGACACCGGGGAGCTGTTTTTT | CASSGTSGPMGRDTGELFF
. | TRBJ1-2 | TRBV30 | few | TGTGCCTGGAGTACCATCGGGACACCCAACTATGGCTACACCTTC | CAWSTIGTPNYGYTF
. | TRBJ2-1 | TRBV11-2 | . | TGTGCCAGCAGCTTCCCGTACAATGAGCAGTTCTTC | CASSFPYNEQFF
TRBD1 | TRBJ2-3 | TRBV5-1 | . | TGCGCCAGCAGCTTGGGTGGGACAGGGATTACAGATACGCAGTATTTT | CASSLGGTGITDTQYF
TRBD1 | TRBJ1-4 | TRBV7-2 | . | TGTGCCAGCAGCCGACAGGGTGGAACTAATGAAAAACTGTTTTTT | CASSRQGGTNEKLFF
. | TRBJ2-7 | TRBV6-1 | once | TGTGCCAGCAGACGCGACCTAGCTCCCTACGAGCAGTACTTC | CASRRDLAPYEQYF
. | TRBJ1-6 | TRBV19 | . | TGTGCCAGTAGTATTACGTATACGACGGTTCGGTCACCCCTCCACTTT | CASSITYTTVRSPLHF
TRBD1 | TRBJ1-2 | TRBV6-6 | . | TGTGCCAGCATTGACAGGGGACATGGCTACACCTTC | CASIDRGHGYTF
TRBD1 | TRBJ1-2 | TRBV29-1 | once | TGCAGCGGTTTTTCAGGGGGTGGCTACACCTTC | CSGFSGGGYTF
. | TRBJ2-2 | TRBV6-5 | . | TGTGCCAGCAGTTACGCAGCGAGCACCGGGGAGCTGTTTTTT | CASSYAASTGELFF
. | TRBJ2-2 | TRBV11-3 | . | TGTGCCAGCAGCTTAGAAGGGACCGGGGAGCTGTTTTTT | CASSLEGTGELFF
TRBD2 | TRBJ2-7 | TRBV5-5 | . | TGTGCCAGCAGCTTGGGGCTAGCGGGAGGGTACGAGCAGTACTTC | CASSLGLAGGYEQYF
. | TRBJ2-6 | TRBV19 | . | TGTGCCAGTATTAATAGTGAGACAGCCCACTCTGGGGCCAACGTCCTGACTTTC | CASINSETAHSGANVLTF
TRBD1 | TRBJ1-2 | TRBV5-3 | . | TGTGCCAGAAGCCCTCGCTCCCGGGACAGACGATATGGCTACACCTTC | CARSPRSRDRRYGYTF
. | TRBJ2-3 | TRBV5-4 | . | TGTGCCAGCAGCTTGTATCCAGGAGCAACAGATACGCAGTATTTT | CASSLYPGATDTQYF
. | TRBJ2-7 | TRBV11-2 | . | TGTGCCAGCAGCTTACAGGGGGGTCCGGGTGAGCAGTACTTC | CASSLQGGPGEQYF
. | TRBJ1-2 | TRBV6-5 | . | TGTGCCAGCAGGCGGCCGGGTCCCTATGGCTACACCTTC | CASRRPGPYGYTF
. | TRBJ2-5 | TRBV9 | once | TGTGCCAGCAGCGTCCACGCGGGTGGAGAGACCCAGTACTTC | CASSVHAGGETQYF
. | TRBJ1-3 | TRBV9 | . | TGTGCCAGCAGCGTCGACAGTGGAAACACCATATATTTT | CASSVDSGNTIYF
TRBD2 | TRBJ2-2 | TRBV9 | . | TGTGCCAGCAGCGTCGCGACTAGCGGGTCCACCGGGGAGCTGTTTTTT | CASSVATSGSTGELFF
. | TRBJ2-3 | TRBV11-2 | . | TGTGCCAGCAGCCCCGGGGTCAGCACAGATACGCAGTATTTT | CASSPGVSTDTQYF
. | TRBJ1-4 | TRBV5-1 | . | TGCGCCAGCAGCTTGTTGGGACCAACGGGGGCTAATGAAAAACTGTTTTTT | CASSLLGPTGANEKLFF
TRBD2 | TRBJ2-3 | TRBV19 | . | TGTGCCAGTAGTACTAGCGGGAGGGCCACAGATACGCAGTATTTT | CASSTSGRATDTQYF
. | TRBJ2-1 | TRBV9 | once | TGTGCCAGCAGCCCACGGCTACTAGCCGAATACAATGAGCAGTTCTTC | CASSPRLLAEYNEQFF
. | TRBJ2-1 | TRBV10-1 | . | TGCGCCAGCAGTGAGTCGGCAACCGGCACCTACAATGAGCAGTTCTTC | CASSESATGTYNEQFF
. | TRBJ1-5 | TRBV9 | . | TGTGCCAGCAGCACCTCCCCAGGGGCTCAGCCCCAGCATTTT | CASSTSPGAQPQHF